The 14 T cell receptor beta chains in this list originate from one sample, sequenced in a study of shared clonotypes between healthy human individuals. Produced via immunoSEQ multiplex PCR; TCRdb's table is partial and in-frame only. The sample shows about 980,000 clones, about three quarters of them seen only once. The sample comprised memory CD4+ T cells sorted from blood. Subset here: CD45RA-negative fraction. The receptors shown here come from a man aged 18 to 35 in good health.

The sample holds a few counts of this clone. V and J are TRBV7-2 and TRBJ2-2; D remains ambiguous. The CDR3 covers 16 residues. V gave up 1 base and J gave up 7 bases, with 16 bases separating them. CDR1 is SGHTA, CDR2 FQGNSA, per germline. Here the CDR3 reads CASSLVRPTTGGELFF. The CDR3 DNA reads as TGTGCCAGCAGCTTAGTACGACCTACTACGGGCGGGGAGCTGTTTTTT.

This clone was counted only a few times. V and J are TRBV30 and TRBJ1-5; D might be TRBD1 (5 bases). The CDR3 length is 15 residues. CDR1 is GTSNPN, CDR2 SVGIG, per germline (reference sequence). The germline V and J ends were trimmed by 3 bases and 1 base, with 13 bases remaining between them. Here the CDR3 reads CAWSPGFGSNQPQHF. CDR3 bases: TGTGCCTGGAGCCCAGGGTTTGGGAGCAATCAGCCCCAGCATTTT.

This clone has ten or more counts. The chain is built from TRBV7-9 and TRBJ1-2; no definite D call. The CDR3 is made up of 12 amino acids. CDR1 and CDR2 from the germline V gene are SEHNR and FQNEAQ (reference sequence). Trimming shortened V by 5 bases and J by 0 bases, and 4 bases separated the two germline ends. CDR3 bases: TGTGCCAGCAGCAGGGCTAACTATGGCTACACCTTC. As protein: CASSRANYGYTF.

This chain links TRBV30 with TRBJ1-4, with 8 bases fitting TRBD1. Germline-derived CDR1 and CDR2 are GTSNPN and SVGIG (reference sequence). Trimming took 4 bases from V and 4 from J; bases not matched to a gene: 5. This CDR3 contains 14 residues. CDR3 sequence reads: CAWKQGGFNEKLFF. CDR3 DNA: TGTGCCTGGAAACAGGGGGGGTTTAATGAAAAACTGTTTTTT. Based on the CDR3 plus reference TRBV30 and TRBJ1-4, the full variable domain is SQTIHQWPATLVQPVGSPLSLECTVEGTSNPNLYWYRQAAGRGLQLLFYSVGIGQISSEVPQNLSASRPQDRQFILSSKKLLLSDSGFYLCAWKQGGFNEKLFFGSGTQLSVL.

CDR3 in DNA: TGTGCCAGCAGGCCGGATGCATCTAGCACAGATACGCAGTATTTT. Its translation: CASRPDASSTDTQYF. This chain uses TRBV2 with TRBJ2-3, with D unclear. This CDR3 is built from 15 residues. Per the germline V gene, CDR1 is SNHLY and CDR2 is FYNNEI. Deletions cut 6 bases from V and 0 bases from J, with 13 bases between.

This clone was seen only a few times. The rearrangement uses TRBV6-5 and TRBJ2-1; D possibly uses TRBD1 or TRBD2 (5 bases each). Germline CDR1 reads MNHEY; CDR2 reads SVGAGI. V was trimmed by 5 bases and J by 9 bases, leaving 11 bases between them. This CDR3 is built from 12 residues. CDR3 bases: TGTGCCAGCAGTAAAACAGGAGGTGAGCAGTTCTTC. This gives the protein CASSKTGGEQFF.

The CDR3 reads CASSIPTSGRAGEQFF. In DNA form, the CDR3 reads TGTGCCAGCAGTATCCCGACTAGCGGGAGGGCCGGTGAGCAGTTCTTC. This sequence joins TRBV6-6 and TRBJ2-1, with 14 bases that match TRBD2. V lost 5 bases, J lost 9 bases, and 9 bases stayed unmatched. The CDR3 is made up of 16 amino acids. Germline-derived CDR1 and CDR2 are MNHNY and SVGAGI (reference sequence).

This clone has a handful of counts. One junction end disagrees with the germline gene, perhaps due to a read error. The V gene is TRBV2, the J gene TRBJ2-2, with TRBD1 matching 8 bases. The V gene's germline CDR1 is SNHLY and CDR2 FYNNEI. This CDR3 contains 15 residues. DNA for the CDR3: TGTGCCAGCACGGCAGGGGGCGCGAAGACCGGGGAGCTGTTTTTT. It yields the protein CASTAGGAKTGELFF.

V and J are TRBV7-2 and TRBJ1-2, with a weak D call TRBD1 (5 bases). Germline lookup yields CDR1 SGHTA and CDR2 FQGNSA. This CDR3 spans 15 amino acids. Trimming pared 1 base from V and 3 bases from J, leaving 12 bases between. CDR3 nucleotide sequence: TGTGCCAGCAGCTTAGGAGGGGCGGCGGACTATGGCTACACCTTC. Encoded protein: CASSLGGAADYGYTF. Combining the CDR3 with reference TRBV7-2 and TRBJ1-2 gives the whole variable domain GAGVSQSPSNKVTEKGKDVELRCDPISGHTALYWYRQSLGQGLEFLIYFQGNSAPDKSGLPSDRFSAERTGGSVSTLTIQRTQQEDSAVYLCASSLGGAADYGYTFGSGTRLTVV.

With respect to this clone: A far larger clone is one nucleotide away, so this likely arose from a read error. The sample contains more than one DNA sequence encoding this CDR3. The V and J genes are TRBV6-6 and TRBJ1-1; no clear D gene. There are 13 residues in the CDR3. CDR1 MNHNY and CDR2 SVGAGI come from the germline V gene (reference sequence). The V end was cut by 6 bases, the J end by 1 base, with 9 bases between. Here the CDR3 reads CASSLTGNTEAFF. DNA for the CDR3: TGTGCCAGCAGCTTAACCGGGAACACTGAAGCTTTCTTT.

This chain uses TRBV7-3 with TRBJ2-2; 7 bases fit TRBD2. This CDR3 comprises 16 residues. CDR1 SGHTA and CDR2 FQGTGA come from the germline V gene. After removal of 2 bases from V and 1 base from J, the junction contained 4 bases not matched to a gene. The CDR3 here is CASSLAASGNTGELFF. In nucleotides, the CDR3 is TGTGCCAGCAGCTTAGCCGCTAGCGGGAACACCGGGGAGCTGTTTTTT.

CDR3 coding DNA: TGCGCCAGCAGCTTGGGAACAGTCAGTGGTGTGAACACTGAAGCTTTCTTT. This codes for CASSLGTVSGVNTEAFF. This sequence joins TRBV5-1 and TRBJ1-1; D is uncertain. CDR3 size: 17 residues. With 0 bases removed from V and 0 bases from J, the gap between germline ends came to 15 bases. Germline V CDR1 and CDR2: SGHRS, YFSETQ.

V is TRBV7-8 and J is TRBJ1-3, with 8 bases aligning to TRBD1. The CDR3 is 15 residues long. J lost 2 bases, V lost 2 bases, and 2 bases had no gene match. The germline V gene has CDR1 SGHVS and CDR2 FQNEAQ. In DNA, the CDR3 is TGTGCCAGCAGCTTACAGGGGGCGCCTGGAAACACCATATATTTT. It translates to CASSLQGAPGNTIYF.

The V call is TRBV19, the J call TRBJ2-7, with a weak D call TRBD2 (5 bases). From germline, CDR1 is LNHDA and CDR2 SQIVND (reference sequence). This CDR3 contains 12 residues. The V gene lost 3 bases and the J gene lost 4 bases, with 7 bases spanning the gap. The CDR3 protein is CASSMTGYEQYF. The DNA of the CDR3 is TGTGCCAGTAGTATGACGGGGTACGAGCAGTACTTC. Full variable domain (remainder filled in from reference TRBV19 and TRBJ2-7): DGGITQSPKYLFRKEGQNVTLSCEQNLNHDAMYWYRQDPGQGLRLIYYSQIVNDFQKGDIAEGYSVSREKKESFPLTVTSAQKNPTAFYLCASSMTGYEQYFGPGTRLTVT.